These 7 T cell receptor beta chains were all obtained from the same sample, sequenced in a study of response to subunit inactivated influenza vaccine. TCRdb independently ran MiXCR on the RT-PCR reads; one entry per CDR3 protein. The sample has 500,000 or so distinct CDR3 sequences; approximately 15% are singletons. Sequences were derived from CD4+ T cells sorted from PBMCs, sampled 23 months after vaccination. The receptors stem from a man between 50 and 69 years old who received an inactivated influenza vaccine.

This clonotype was detected a few times. This rearrangement joins TRBV11-3 to TRBJ2-3, with no clear D. The V gene's germline CDR1 is SGHNT and CDR2 YENEEA. The CDR3 extends over 15 amino acids. The V gene lost 4 bases and the J gene lost 0 bases, with 11 bases spanning the gap. DNA of the CDR3: TGTGCCAGCAGCTCCGACGGATCTAGCACAGATACGCAGTATTTT. Its protein product is CASSSDGSSTDTQYF. The full variable domain, in which reference TRBV11-3 and TRBJ2-3 provide the parts outside the CDR3, is EAGVVQSPRYKIIEKKQPVAFWCNPISGHNTLYWYLQNLGQGPELLIRYENEEAVDDSQLPKDRFSAERLKGVDSTLKIQPAELGDSAVYLCASSSDGSSTDTQYFGPGTRLTVL.

V gene TRBV4-2 combines with J gene TRBJ2-1; D is ambiguous. There are 12 residues in the CDR3. Per germline, CDR1 LGHNA and CDR2 YNFKEQ. V was trimmed by 0 bases and J by 10 bases, leaving 7 bases between them. CDR3 amino acids: CASSQEAGEQFF. The CDR3 DNA reads as TGTGCCAGCAGCCAAGAAGCCGGGGAGCAGTTCTTC.

The V call is TRBV20-1, the J call TRBJ1-5; D possibly corresponds to TRBD1 (6 bases). Germline CDR1 DFQATT, CDR2 SNEGSKA (reference sequence). The V gene lost 7 bases and the J gene lost 0 bases, with 10 bases spanning the gap. The CDR3 has 13 amino acids. CDR3 DNA sequence: TGCAGTGGGTTGGGGGCTAGCAATCAGCCCCAGCATTTT. It encodes CSGLGASNQPQHF.

The chain joins TRBV6-1 to TRBJ1-6; D unclear. Trimming removed 6 bases at V and 7 bases at J, with 10 bases between. The germline gives CDR1 MNHNS, CDR2 SASEGT. There are 13 residues in the CDR3. CDR3 loop: CASRDRPNSPLHF. CDR3 nucleotides: TGTGCCAGCAGGGACCGGCCCAATTCACCCCTCCACTTT.

This chain links TRBV20-1 with TRBJ2-2; D not certain. Trimming took 5 bases from V and 3 from J, leaving 7 bases between them. CDR1 and CDR2 (germline): DFQATT, SNEGSKA (reference sequence). CDR3 length: 12 amino acids. The CDR3 spells CSAGPYTGELFF. Written as DNA, the CDR3 is TGCAGTGCTGGGCCCTACACCGGGGAGCTGTTTTTT.

This clonotype has only a few counts. The genes are TRBV12-3 or TRBV12-4 and TRBJ2-3, with 9 positions matching TRBD2. CDR3 size: 15 residues. The junction had 8 bases not matched to a gene; V was cut back by 5 bases and J by 5 bases. CDR3 sequence reads: CASSVAGGPGDTQYF. CDR3 bases: TGTGCCAGCAGTGTCGCGGGGGGGCCGGGAGATACGCAGTATTTT.

The rearrangement uses TRBV24-1 and TRBJ2-7, with 8 bases aligning to TRBD1. This CDR3 contains 15 residues. V lost 5 bases to trimming and J lost 3 bases; unmatched junction nucleotides: 8. Germline V gene sequence: CDR1 KGHDR, CDR2 SFDVKD. The DNA of the CDR3 is TGTGCCACCAGTGCCACAGGGGGAAAGGGCTACGAGCAGTACTTC. Protein: CATSATGGKGYEQYF.